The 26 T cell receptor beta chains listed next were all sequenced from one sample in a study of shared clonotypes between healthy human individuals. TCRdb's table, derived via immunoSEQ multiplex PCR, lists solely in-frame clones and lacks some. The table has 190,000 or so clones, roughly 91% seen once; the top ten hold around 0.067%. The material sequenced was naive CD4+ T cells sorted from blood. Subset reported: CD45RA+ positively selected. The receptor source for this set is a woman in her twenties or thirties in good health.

The CDR3 spells CASSYTSGNYEQYF. In nucleotides, the CDR3 is TGTGCCAGCAGCTACACTAGCGGGAATTACGAGCAGTACTTC. The chain couples TRBV11-2 to TRBJ2-7; 10 bases are a match to TRBD2. Germline V gene lookup returns CDR1 SGHAT and CDR2 FQNNGV. The CDR3 runs to 14 residues. V was pared by 4 bases and J by 4 bases, with 4 bases of the junction left unmatched.

CDR3 in DNA: TGCGCCAGCAGTTATGTGGTACTAGCGGGAACCACAGATACGCAGTATTTT. Its translation is CASSYVVLAGTTDTQYF. V usage is TRBV5-1 and J usage is TRBJ2-3; TRBD2 agrees at 10 bases. With V trimmed by 5 bases and J by 2 bases, 11 bases remained unmatched. CDR3 length: 17 amino acids. The germline gives CDR1 SGHRS, CDR2 YFSETQ.

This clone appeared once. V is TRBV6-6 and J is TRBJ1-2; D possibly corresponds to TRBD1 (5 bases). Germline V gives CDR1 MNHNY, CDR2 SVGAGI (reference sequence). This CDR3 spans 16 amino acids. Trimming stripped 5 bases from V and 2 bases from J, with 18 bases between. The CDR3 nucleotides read TGTGCCAGCAGTCCCCAAGGACACCCATTAAACTATGGCTACACCTTC. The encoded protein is CASSPQGHPLNYGYTF.

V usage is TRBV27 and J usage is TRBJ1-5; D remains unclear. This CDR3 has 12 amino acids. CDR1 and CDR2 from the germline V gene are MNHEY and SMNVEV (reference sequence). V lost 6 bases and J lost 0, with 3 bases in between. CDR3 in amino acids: CASRSSNQPQHF. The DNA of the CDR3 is TGTGCCAGCAGAAGTAGCAATCAGCCCCAGCATTTT.

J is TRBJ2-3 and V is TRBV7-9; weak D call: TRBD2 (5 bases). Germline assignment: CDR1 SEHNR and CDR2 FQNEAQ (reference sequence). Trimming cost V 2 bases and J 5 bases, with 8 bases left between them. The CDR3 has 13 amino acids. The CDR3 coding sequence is TGTGCCAGCAGCTTATCGGCGGGAGATACGCAGTATTTT. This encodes CASSLSAGDTQYF. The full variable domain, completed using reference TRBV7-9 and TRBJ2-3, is DTGVSQNPRHKITKRGQNVTFRCDPISEHNRLYWYRQTLGQGPEFLTYFQNEAQLEKSRLLSDRFSAERPKGSFSTLEIQRTEQGDSAMYLCASSLSAGDTQYFGPGTRLTVL.

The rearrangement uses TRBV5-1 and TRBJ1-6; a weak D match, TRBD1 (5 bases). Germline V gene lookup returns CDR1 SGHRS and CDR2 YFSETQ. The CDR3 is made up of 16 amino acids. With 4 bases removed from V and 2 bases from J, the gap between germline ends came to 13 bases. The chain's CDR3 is CASSLGTPPYNSPLHF. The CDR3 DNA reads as TGCGCCAGCAGCCTAGGGACGCCTCCCTATAATTCACCCCTCCACTTT. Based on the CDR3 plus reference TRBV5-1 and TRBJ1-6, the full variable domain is KAGVTQTPRYLIKTRGQQVTLSCSPISGHRSVSWYQQTPGQGLQFLFEYFSETQRNKGNFPGRFSGRQFSNSRSEMNVSTLELGDSALYLCASSLGTPPYNSPLHFGNGTRLTVT.

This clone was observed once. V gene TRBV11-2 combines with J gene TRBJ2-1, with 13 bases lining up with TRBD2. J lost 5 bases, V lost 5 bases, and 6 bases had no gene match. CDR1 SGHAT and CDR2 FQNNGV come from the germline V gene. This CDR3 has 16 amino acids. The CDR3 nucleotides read TGTGCCAGCAGCATCCGACTAGCGGGAGGAAACAATGAGCAGTTCTTC. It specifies CASSIRLAGGNNEQFF.

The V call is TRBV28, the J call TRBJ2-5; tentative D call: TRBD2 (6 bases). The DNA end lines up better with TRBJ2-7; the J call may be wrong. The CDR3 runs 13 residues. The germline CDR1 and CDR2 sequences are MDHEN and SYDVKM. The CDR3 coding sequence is TGTGCCAGCAGTTTTGGCGGGATGTACGAGCAGTACTTC. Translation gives CASSFGGMYEQYF.

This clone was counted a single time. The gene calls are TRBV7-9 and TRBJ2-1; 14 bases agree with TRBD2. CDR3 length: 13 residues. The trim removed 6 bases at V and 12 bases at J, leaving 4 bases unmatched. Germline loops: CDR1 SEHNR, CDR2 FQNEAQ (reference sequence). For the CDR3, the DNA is TGTGCCAGCAGAGGGACTAGCGGGAGCGGGCAGTTCTTC. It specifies CASRGTSGSGQFF.

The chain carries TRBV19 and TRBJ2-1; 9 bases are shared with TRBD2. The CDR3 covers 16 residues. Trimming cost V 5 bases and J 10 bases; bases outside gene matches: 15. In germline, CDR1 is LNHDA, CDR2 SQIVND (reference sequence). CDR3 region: CASSARGGGRAREQFF. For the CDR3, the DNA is TGTGCCAGTAGTGCCCGAGGGGGCGGGAGGGCCCGCGAGCAGTTCTTC.

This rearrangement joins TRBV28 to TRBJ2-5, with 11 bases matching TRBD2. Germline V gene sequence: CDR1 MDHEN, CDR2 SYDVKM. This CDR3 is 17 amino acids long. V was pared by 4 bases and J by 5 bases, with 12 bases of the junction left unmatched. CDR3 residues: CASSSIAGGSVSETQYF. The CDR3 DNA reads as TGTGCCAGCAGTTCCATAGCGGGAGGGTCGGTATCGGAGACCCAGTACTTC.

The CDR3 protein is CASSLVGGASGYTF. For the CDR3, the DNA is TGCGCCAGCAGCTTGGTTGGGGGCGCTTCTGGCTACACCTTC. The chain is built from TRBV5-1 and TRBJ1-2; D may be TRBD1 (6 bases). Germline loops: CDR1 SGHRS, CDR2 YFSETQ. V gave up 0 bases and J gave up 7 bases, with 13 bases separating them. The CDR3 has 14 residues.

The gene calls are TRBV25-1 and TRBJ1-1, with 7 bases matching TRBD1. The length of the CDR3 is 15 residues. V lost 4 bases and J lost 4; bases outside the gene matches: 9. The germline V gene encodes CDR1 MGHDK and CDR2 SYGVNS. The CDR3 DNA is TGTGCCAGCAGTGTTGTGGGACAGAGTCCCACTGAAGCTTTCTTT. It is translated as CASSVVGQSPTEAFF.

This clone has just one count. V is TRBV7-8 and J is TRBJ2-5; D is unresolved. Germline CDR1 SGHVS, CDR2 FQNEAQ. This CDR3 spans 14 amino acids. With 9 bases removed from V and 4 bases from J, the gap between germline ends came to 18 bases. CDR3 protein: CASHAWSGGETQYF. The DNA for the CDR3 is TGTGCCAGTCACGCTTGGAGTGGCGGAGAGACCCAGTACTTC.

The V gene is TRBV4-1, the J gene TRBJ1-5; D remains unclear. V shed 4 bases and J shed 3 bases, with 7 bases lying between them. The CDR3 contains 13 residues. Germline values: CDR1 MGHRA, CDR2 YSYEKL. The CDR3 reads CASSLRDNQPQHF. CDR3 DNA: TGCGCCAGCAGCCTCCGGGACAATCAGCCCCAGCATTTT.

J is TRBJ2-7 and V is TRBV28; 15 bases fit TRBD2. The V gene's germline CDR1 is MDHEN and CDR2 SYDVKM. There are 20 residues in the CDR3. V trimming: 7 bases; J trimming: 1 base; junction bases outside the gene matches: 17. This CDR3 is CASNLGGGGLAGGPSYEQYF. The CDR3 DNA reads TGTGCCAGCAACTTAGGAGGGGGAGGACTAGCGGGAGGGCCTTCCTACGAGCAGTACTTC.

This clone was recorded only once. The CDR3 DNA reads TGTGCCAGCAGTTTACCCCAGGGTATCTACGAGCAGTACTTC. Translating gives CASSLPQGIYEQYF. The rearrangement joins TRBV28 to TRBJ2-7, with TRBD1 as a possible D gene (5 bases). Per the germline V gene, CDR1 is MDHEN and CDR2 is SYDVKM. The CDR3 extends over 14 amino acids. The V end lost 2 bases, the J end lost 3 bases, and 11 bases lay between the germline ends.

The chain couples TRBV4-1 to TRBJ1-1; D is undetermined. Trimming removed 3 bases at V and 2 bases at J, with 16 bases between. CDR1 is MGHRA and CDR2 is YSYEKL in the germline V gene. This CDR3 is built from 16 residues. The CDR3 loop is CASSHPLPGENTEAFF. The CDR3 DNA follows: TGCGCCAGCAGCCACCCTCTACCGGGTGAAAACACTGAAGCTTTCTTT.

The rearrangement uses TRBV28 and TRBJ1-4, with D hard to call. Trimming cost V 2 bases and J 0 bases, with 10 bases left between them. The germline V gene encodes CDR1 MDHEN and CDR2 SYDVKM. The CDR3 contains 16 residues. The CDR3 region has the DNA TGTGCCAGCAGTTTAAATCCGAGTGCAACTAATGAAAAACTGTTTTTT. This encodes CASSLNPSATNEKLFF.

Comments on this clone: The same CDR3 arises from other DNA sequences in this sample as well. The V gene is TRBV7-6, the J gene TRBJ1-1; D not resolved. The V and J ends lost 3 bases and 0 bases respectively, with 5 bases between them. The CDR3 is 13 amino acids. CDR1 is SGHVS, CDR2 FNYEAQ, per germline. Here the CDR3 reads CASSFGLNTEAFF. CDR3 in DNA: TGTGCCAGCAGCTTCGGTTTGAACACTGAAGCTTTCTTT.

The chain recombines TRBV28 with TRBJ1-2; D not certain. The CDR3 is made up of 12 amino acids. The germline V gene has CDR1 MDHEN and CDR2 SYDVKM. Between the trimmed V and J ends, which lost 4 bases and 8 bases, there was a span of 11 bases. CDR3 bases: TGTGCCAGCAGTTCTGGGGTTCGGGGCTACACCTTC. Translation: CASSSGVRGYTF.

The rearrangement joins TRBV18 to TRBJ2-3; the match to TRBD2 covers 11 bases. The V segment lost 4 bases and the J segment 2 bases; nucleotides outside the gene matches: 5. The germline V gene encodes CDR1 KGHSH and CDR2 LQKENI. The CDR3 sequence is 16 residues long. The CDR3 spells CASSQTSGSVTDTQYF. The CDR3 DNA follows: TGTGCCAGCTCACAAACTAGCGGGAGTGTCACAGATACGCAGTATTTT.

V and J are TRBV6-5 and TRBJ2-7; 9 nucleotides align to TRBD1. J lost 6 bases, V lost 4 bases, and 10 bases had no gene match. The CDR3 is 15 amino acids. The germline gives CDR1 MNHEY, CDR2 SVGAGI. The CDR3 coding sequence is TGTGCCAGCAGTTCGGCCGGGACAGGGCGCCGCGAGCAGTACTTC. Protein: CASSSAGTGRREQYF.

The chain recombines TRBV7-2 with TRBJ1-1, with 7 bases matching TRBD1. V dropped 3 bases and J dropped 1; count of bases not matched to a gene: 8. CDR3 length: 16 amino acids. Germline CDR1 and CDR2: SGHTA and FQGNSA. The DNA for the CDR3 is TGTGCCAGCAGCTTCCCATCCGGGACAGCGAACACTGAAGCTTTCTTT. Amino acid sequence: CASSFPSGTANTEAFF.

The CDR3 sequence: CASSSRDRQETQYF. The CDR3 bases are TGTGCCAGCAGCTCACGGGACAGACAAGAGACCCAGTACTTC. This rearrangement joins TRBV11-2 to TRBJ2-5, with 7 bases matching TRBD1. This CDR3 is 14 amino acids long. The ends lost 4 bases at V and 2 bases at J; junction bases unmatched: 4. Germline assignment: CDR1 SGHAT and CDR2 FQNNGV. Based on the CDR3 plus reference TRBV11-2 and TRBJ2-5, the full variable domain is EAGVAQSPRYKIIEKRQSVAFWCNPISGHATLYWYQQILGQGPKLLIQFQNNGVVDDSQLPKDRFSAERLKGVDSTLKIQPAKLEDSAVYLCASSSRDRQETQYFGPGTRLLVL.

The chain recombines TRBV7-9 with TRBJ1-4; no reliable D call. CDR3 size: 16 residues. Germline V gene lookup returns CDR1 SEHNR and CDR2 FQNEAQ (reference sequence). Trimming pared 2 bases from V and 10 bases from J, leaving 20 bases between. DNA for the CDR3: TGTGCCAGCAGCTTAACCCCTCAGTCCCTCCCAGGAAAACTGTTTTTT. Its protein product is CASSLTPQSLPGKLFF.